The 7 T cell receptor beta chains presented below share a single source sample, sequenced in a study of human CD8 memory T cell subsets. UMI-labeled 5' RACE produced the TCR beta libraries. TCRdb reanalyzed the 5' RACE reads, giving one entry per CDR3 protein sequence and no DNA. The sample's table shows some 7,000 distinct CDR3 sequences. The term TPEX covered CCR7+ PD-1+ TIGIT+ early memory CD8+ T cells that had exhausted-like traits. The sequenced sample consisted of CD8+ T cells from PBMCs. These receptors came from a human donor in good health.

CDR3 in amino acids: CASSFLQGAGGEQYF. The chain recombines TRBV5-1 with TRBJ2-7; TCRdb proposes TRBD1, but this gene call is untestable without DNA. This CDR3 has 15 residues. From germline, CDR1 is SGHRS and CDR2 YFSETQ.

This rearrangement joins TRBV4-1 to TRBJ2-5; there is no DNA to check the TCRdb D call of TRBD1. Germline CDR1 reads MGHRA; CDR2 reads YSYEKL. CDR3 size: 15 residues. This chain's CDR3 is CASSQVGQGEETQYF.

The rearrangement joins TRBV4-1 to TRBJ2-3; as DNA is missing, the TRBD1 call by TCRdb cannot be tested. From germline, CDR1 is MGHRA and CDR2 YSYEKL. The CDR3 runs to 16 residues. Here the CDR3 reads CASSQEPYRGLDTQYF.

The CDR3 region is CASSLYPGLVPNNEQFF. The rearrangement joins TRBV27 to TRBJ2-1; TCRdb indicates TRBD2, and absent DNA this call remains unverified. Germline CDR1 and CDR2: MNHEY and SMNVEV (reference sequence). This CDR3 spans 17 amino acids.

V is TRBV2 and J is TRBJ1-4. The length of the CDR3 is 11 residues. Germline-derived CDR1 and CDR2 are SNHLY and FYNNEI. The CDR3: CASSFSEKLFF.

Frequency places this clonotype as medium-sized. V and J are TRBV5-5 and TRBJ2-4; TCRdb designates TRBD1, a call that cannot be tested without DNA. Germline V gene lookup returns CDR1 SGHKS and CDR2 YYEKEE (reference sequence). The CDR3 extends over 15 amino acids. CDR3 sequence reads: CASSKDGTLLNIQYF.

The chain uses TRBV27 and TRBJ2-7; TCRdb picks TRBD1, but there is no DNA to check that call. The germline gives CDR1 MNHEY, CDR2 SMNVEV (reference sequence). CDR3 length: 13 amino acids. CDR3: CASSGTGDYEQYF.